The sample holds many counts of the clone carrying this TCR beta chain. These data belong to a study of molecular identifiers for immune sequencing clone quantification. The CDR3 is 17 amino acids. V lost 3 bases to trimming and J lost 5 bases; unmatched junction nucleotides: 11. The germline V gene has CDR1 DFQATT and CDR2 SNEGSKA (reference sequence). TCRdb re-called the PCR reads through MiXCR, storing one row per CDR3 protein. Counted here are about 35,000 distinct CDR3 sequences, around 20% occurring once; the ten biggest clones make up about 6.9%. The sample consisted of naive CD8+ T cells from blood, with Jurkat cell RNA spiked in. Noted subset: FACS-sorted CD8+CD4-CCR7+CD45RA+ naive T cells. The chain links TRBV20-1 to TRBJ2-5; 14 nucleotides agree with TRBD2. The sequence came from a human donor in good health. Some libraries in this study had Jurkat cell RNA spiked in. This CDR3 reads CSASEPGLAGDRETQYF. For the CDR3, the DNA is TGCAGTGCTAGTGAACCGGGACTAGCGGGAGATAGGGAGACCCAGTACTTC.